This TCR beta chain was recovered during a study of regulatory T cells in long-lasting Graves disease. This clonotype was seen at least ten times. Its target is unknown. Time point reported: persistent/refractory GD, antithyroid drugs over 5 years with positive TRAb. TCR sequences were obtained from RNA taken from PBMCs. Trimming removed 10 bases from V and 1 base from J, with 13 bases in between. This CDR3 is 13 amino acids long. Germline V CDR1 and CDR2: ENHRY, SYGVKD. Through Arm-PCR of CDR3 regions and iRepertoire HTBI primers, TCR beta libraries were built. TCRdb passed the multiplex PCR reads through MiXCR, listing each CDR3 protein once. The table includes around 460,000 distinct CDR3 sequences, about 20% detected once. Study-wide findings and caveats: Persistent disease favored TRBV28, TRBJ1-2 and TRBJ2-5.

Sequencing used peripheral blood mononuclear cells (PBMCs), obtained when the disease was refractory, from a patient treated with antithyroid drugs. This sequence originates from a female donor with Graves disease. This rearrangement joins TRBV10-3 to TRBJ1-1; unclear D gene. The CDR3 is CATSDGQNTEAFF. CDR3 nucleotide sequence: TGTGCCACGTCGGACGGGCAGAACACTGAAGCTTTCTTT.